This T cell receptor beta chain was obtained from a study of graft-versus-host responses after intestinal transplantation. Study-level background: Transplants given to recipients were multivisceral, liver-intestinal, or isolated intestinal. Every transplant recipient was induced with anti-thymocyte globulin, then maintained on tacrolimus and steroids for 2 to 4 years.

Data came from immunoSEQ multiplex PCR; TCRdb stores just in-frame clones and leaves some out. The sample carries 45,000 to 60,000 clones, around 96% recorded once. Study-wide results and caveats: Among recipient marrow samples, GvH clones were found; some appeared first in ileum or blood.

Concerning this clone: The antigen remains undetermined.

CDR1 is SGHAT and CDR2 is FQNNGV in the germline V gene. The CDR3 is made up of 12 amino acids. The source is a human donor who was the organ donor for an intestinal transplant. The chain employs TRBV11-2 and TRBJ2-5; D not resolved. The J call may not be correct, given that the DNA end is closer to TRBJ2-7. The specimen comprised unstimulated CD8+ T cells sorted from spleen or lymph node cells, sampled before transplant. CDR3 nucleotides: TGTGCCAGCAGCCCCCTTAATGACGAGCAGTACTTC. Protein: CASSPLNDEQYF.